The 2 T cell receptor beta chains given below trace back to one sample, sequenced in a study of OX40 agonist ivuxolimab in advanced cancers. The assay was immunoSEQ multiplex PCR, and TCRdb's table has in-frame clones only and misses some. Altogether over 55,000 clones are present, around 80% being singletons, with the ten largest covering roughly 4.7%. The sequenced sample was CD4+ or CD8+ T cells sorted from blood, obtained in a trial of the OX40 agonist ivuxolimab. Receptors originate from an adult with an advanced solid tumor such as melanoma, head and neck, liver or kidney cancer.

A single count supports this clone. The chain joins TRBV27 to TRBJ1-1, with no clear D. The V end lost 3 bases, the J end lost 5 bases, and 13 bases lay between the germline ends. The germline V gene encodes CDR1 MNHEY and CDR2 SMNVEV (reference sequence). The CDR3 length is 14 residues. The DNA of the CDR3 is TGTGCCAGCAGTTTTAGTCCAGGAAGAACTGAAGCTTTCTTT. As protein: CASSFSPGRTEAFF.

A few counts support this clone. V gene TRBV7-9 combines with J gene TRBJ2-7; D not resolved. Per germline, CDR1 SEHNR and CDR2 FQNEAQ (reference sequence). The CDR3 covers 11 residues. V lost 6 bases to trimming and J lost 2 bases, with 5 bases between them. CDR3: CASRGTYEQYF. In nucleotides, the CDR3 is TGTGCCAGCAGGGGGACCTACGAGCAGTACTTC. Full variable domain (outside the CDR3, taken from reference TRBV7-9 and TRBJ2-7): DTGVSQNPRHKITKRGQNVTFRCDPISEHNRLYWYRQTLGQGPEFLTYFQNEAQLEKSRLLSDRFSAERPKGSFSTLEIQRTEQGDSAMYLCASRGTYEQYFGPGTRLTVT.